This TCR beta chain was observed in a study of cytomegalovirus exposure and HLA in healthy donors. PCR was performed using 60 Vbeta and 13 Jbeta primers. Sequencing used immunoSEQ multiplex PCR; TCRdb keeps in-frame clones, though not all of them. This sample's table has around 57,000 clones. The CDR3 has 13 residues. Germline lookup yields CDR1 LNHDA and CDR2 SQIVND (reference sequence). V was clipped by 7 bases and J by 6 bases, with 13 bases between them. This sequence joins TRBV19 and TRBJ2-1, with a tentative D call TRBD2 (5 bases). The sequence was obtained from a woman aged 45-65 years in good health and CMV-seropositive. Material: PBMCs. For the CDR3, the DNA is TGTGCCAGTACCCTGACTATCGGCAATGAGCAGTTCTTC. Translation: CASTLTIGNEQFF.